What follows is one TCR beta chain and its context. The sample is drawn from a study of blood T cell repertoires in COVID-19. Study background: Some COVID-19 samples were acute and others convalescent; all came from the United States, Italy and Spain.

As processed by the authors: The assay estimated nucleated cells by amplifying reference gene primers. The table came from immunoSEQ multiplex PCR; TCRdb's copy has only in-frame clones and leaves some out. That table is the source of V, J and clone size, and D and trimming were worked out from the DNA. The table lists 88,000 or so clones, about 85% of them singletons. CDR1 is LGHDT and CDR2 is YNNKEL in the germline V gene (reference sequence). The V gene end was trimmed by 3 bases and the J gene end by 0 bases; junction bases not matched to a gene: 4. The CDR3 is 17 residues long. The sequencing sample was made of peripheral blood. V gene TRBV3-1 (or the pseudogene TRBV3-2) combines with J gene TRBJ2-3, with TRBD2 identical over 12 bases. The clonotype was recovered from a man in his sixties with acute or convalescent COVID-19. The DNA of the CDR3 is TGTGCCAGCAGCCACCTAGCGGGAGGGCTTAGCACAGATACGCAGTATTTT. Its protein is CASSHLAGGLSTDTQYF.